These T cell receptor beta chains were read from a single sample in a study of T cell responses to AZD1222 COVID-19 vaccine. Repertoires were generated with immunoSEQ multiplex PCR, while TCRdb's copy carries only in-frame clones and drops some. The sample lists 180,000 or so clones; over 90% were seen once. Source: peripheral blood, taken 28 days after the second AZD1222 dose. Source of these receptors: an adult who received the AZD1222 COVID-19 vaccine. CDR3s include the opening cysteine and the closing phenylalanine or tryptophan. A D gene is named only where the DNA matches it firmly. Clone size appears in some rows only: once, few, many, or a class for an expanded clone.

NA | NA | TRBJ1-6 | TRBV6-5 | CASSSPPGGTLHF | TGTGCCAGCAGTTCGCCTCCGGGGGGAACCCTCCACTTT
NA | NA | TRBJ1-6 | TRBV27 | CASSLPRSPLHF | TGTGCCAGCAGTCTCCCCCGGTCACCCCTCCACTTT
NA | NA | TRBJ1-4 | TRBV18 | CASSPGGATNEKLFF | TGTGCCAGCTCACCAGGGGGCGCAACTAATGAAAAACTGTTTTTT
NA | NA | TRBJ1-2 | TRBV13 | CASSKGLVGYTF | TGTGCCAGCAGTAAGGGACTCGTGGGCTACACCTTC
NA | TRBD1 | TRBJ2-7 | TRBV5-1 | CASSSPPGQGSYEQYF | TGCGCCAGCAGCTCCCCTCCGGGACAGGGCAGCTACGAGCAGTACTTC
NA | NA | TRBJ1-5 | TRBV2 | CASSGVLRYQPQHF | TGTGCCAGCAGTGGGGTTCTCCGCTATCAGCCCCAGCATTTT
NA | NA | TRBJ2-4 | TRBV5-4 | CATALGQNIAKNIQYF | TGTGCCACCGCCCTTGGACAGAACATAGCCAAAAACATTCAGTACTTC
NA | NA | TRBJ2-5 | TRBV11-2 | CASSLAEETQYF | TGTGCCAGCAGCTTAGCGGAAGAGACCCAGTACTTC
NA | NA | TRBJ1-1 | TRBV15 | CATSRDRGRSRVTEAFF | TGTGCCACCAGCAGAGATAGGGGAAGATCCCGAGTCACTGAAGCTTTCTTT
NA | TRBD1 | TRBJ2-2 | TRBV4-3 | CASSRGSGTGVRTGELFF | TGCGCCAGCAGTCGAGGGAGCGGGACAGGGGTTCGCACCGGGGAGCTGTTTTTT
NA | NA | TRBJ1-3 | TRBV12-5 | CASGSDSGNTIYF | TGTGCTAGTGGCAGCGACTCTGGAAACACCATATATTTT
NA | NA | TRBJ1-2 | TRBV30 | CAWNLNYGYTF | TGTGCCTGGAACCTTAACTATGGCTACACCTTC
NA | NA | TRBJ2-3 | TRBV12-2 | CASRYWTASTDTQYF | TGTGCAAGTCGCTATTGGACAGCTAGCACAGATACGCAGTATTTT
NA | TRBD1 | TRBJ2-4 | TRBV19 | CASSKGSGTGLDIQYF | TGTGCCAGTAGTAAAGGCTCCGGGACAGGGTTGGACATTCAGTACTTC
once | NA | TRBJ1-5 | TRBV5-1 | CASSLSGNRNQPQHF | TGCGCCAGCAGCTTGTCAGGGAATCGCAATCAGCCCCAGCATTTT
NA | NA | TRBJ1-1 | TRBV10-3 | CAISHTREAFF | TGTGCCATCAGCCACACAAGAGAAGCTTTCTTT
once | NA | TRBJ2-7 | TRBV5-4 | CASSQDSFPYEQYF | TGTGCCAGCAGCCAGGACAGTTTCCCTTACGAGCAGTACTTC
NA | NA | TRBJ1-1 | TRBV5-6 | CASSLKGHLLLDTEAFF | TGTGCCAGCAGCTTGAAGGGGCATCTATTATTGGACACTGAAGCTTTCTTT
NA | NA | TRBJ1-2 | TRBV9 | CASSGLLLTEYYGYTF | TGTGCCAGCAGCGGCTTACTACTGACAGAATACTATGGCTACACCTTC
NA | TRBD1 | TRBJ1-1 | TRBV7-9 | CASSLVAGTGGEAFF | TGTGCCAGCAGCTTAGTCGCCGGGACAGGGGGGGAAGCTTTCTTT
NA | TRBD1 | TRBJ2-5 | TRBV6-5 | CASSHDRAGTQYF | TGTGCCAGCAGTCATGACAGGGCGGGGACCCAGTACTTC
NA | TRBD1 | TRBJ2-2 | TRBV6-1 | CASSAGTGGGTGELFF | TGTGCCAGCAGTGCCGGGACAGGGGGCGGAACCGGGGAGCTGTTTTTT
once | TRBD2 | TRBJ2-7 | TRBV28 | CATSREAPLEQYF | TGTGCCACTTCCCGGGAGGCCCCCTTGGAGCAGTACTTC
NA | NA | TRBJ2-3 | TRBV19 | CASSMTHSTDTQYF | TGTGCCAGTAGTATGACCCACAGCACAGATACGCAGTATTTT
NA | NA | TRBJ2-1 | TRBV5-8 | CASSSRQSSYNEQFF | TGTGCCAGCAGCTCAAGACAGAGCTCCTACAATGAGCAGTTCTTC
NA | TRBD1 | TRBJ1-2 | TRBV28 | CASSVGGVRGYTF | TGTGCCAGCAGTGTAGGGGGCGTGAGGGGCTACACCTTC
NA | NA | TRBJ1-5 | TRBV6-5 | CASSYASEAQPQHF | TGTGCCAGCAGTTATGCTTCGGAGGCCCAGCCCCAGCATTTT
NA | TRBD2 | TRBJ2-3 | TRBV3-1/TRBV3-2 | CASSPYQTGTSVVDTQYF | TGTGCCAGCAGCCCGTATCAGACCGGGACTAGCGTTGTAGATACGCAGTATTTT
once | TRBD1 | TRBJ2-5 | TRBV4-1 | CASSQVTGQDGETQYF | TGCGCCAGCAGCCAAGTTACAGGACAGGATGGCGAGACCCAGTACTTC
NA | TRBD2 | TRBJ2-5 | TRBV18 | CASSPREGGGPQETQYF | TGTGCCAGCTCACCACGCGAAGGCGGGGGGCCCCAAGAGACCCAGTACTTC
NA | TRBD2 | TRBJ2-3 | TRBV4-2 | CASSQDPDSGGYADTQYF | TGTGCCAGCAGCCAAGATCCGGATAGCGGGGGGTACGCAGATACGCAGTATTTT
NA | TRBD2 | TRBJ2-3 | TRBV3-1/TRBV3-2 | CASSRRTSGASTDTQYF | TGTGCCAGCAGCCGCCGGACTAGCGGGGCTAGCACAGATACGCAGTATTTT
NA | NA | TRBJ2-7 | TRBV18 | CASSPGQVLGEQYF | TGTGCCAGCTCACCTGGGCAGGTTTTGGGCGAGCAGTACTTC
NA | TRBD2 | TRBJ2-1 | TRBV30 | CALSEQGRGSREQFF | TGTGCCCTATCAGAGCAAGGCCGCGGGAGCAGAGAGCAGTTCTTC
once | TRBD1 | TRBJ2-5 | TRBV5-1 | CASRTGAQGQETQYF | TGCGCCAGCCGCACAGGGGCCCAAGGCCAAGAGACCCAGTACTTC
NA | NA | TRBJ1-5 | TRBV19 | CASSTQGSSNQPQHF | TGTGCCAGTAGTACACAGGGTTCCAGCAATCAGCCCCAGCATTTT
NA | NA | TRBJ1-4 | TRBV4-3 | CASSQEPRAENEKLFF | TGCGCCAGCAGCCAAGAGCCAAGGGCAGAGAATGAAAAACTGTTTTTT
NA | NA | TRBJ2-7 | TRBV24-1 | CATSDPTVTEQYF | TGTGCCACCAGTGACCCGACAGTGACTGAGCAGTACTTC
NA | NA | TRBJ2-7 | TRBV21-1 | CASSKGGYKYSDSYEQYF | TGTGCCAGCAGCAAAGGAGGGTATAAATATAGCGACTCCTACGAGCAGTACTTC
NA | TRBD1 | TRBJ2-7 | TRBV18 | CASSPGQGTEQYF | TGTGCCAGCTCACCGGGACAGGGGACCGAGCAGTACTTC
once | TRBD1 | TRBJ2-7 | TRBV19 | CASSNRGRSYEQYF | TGTGCCAGTAGTAACAGGGGGCGCTCCTACGAGCAGTACTTC
NA | NA | TRBJ2-1 | TRBV7-2 | CASRPGGAYNEQFF | TGTGCCAGCAGGCCAGGGGGGGCCTACAATGAGCAGTTCTTC
NA | NA | TRBJ2-2 | TRBV9 | CATQRGLNTGELFF | TGTGCCACCCAGAGGGGCTTAAACACCGGGGAGCTGTTTTTT
NA | NA | TRBJ1-1 | TRBV18 | CASQGVLDTEAFF | TGTGCCAGCCAAGGGGTTTTAGACACTGAAGCTTTCTTT
NA | NA | TRBJ2-3 | TRBV30 | CAWQSSTDTQYF | TGTGCCTGGCAGAGCAGCACAGATACGCAGTATTTT
NA | TRBD1 | TRBJ1-1 | TRBV11-2 | CASSARTGYMNTEAFF | TGTGCCAGCAGCGCCCGGACAGGTTATATGAACACTGAAGCTTTCTTT
NA | NA | TRBJ1-5 | TRBV18 | CASSPLQDQPQHF | TGTGCCAGCTCACCATTACAGGATCAGCCCCAGCATTTT
NA | NA | TRBJ2-1 | TRBV12-3/TRBV12-4 | CASSLWSLNEQFF | TGTGCCAGCAGTTTGTGGTCACTCAATGAGCAGTTCTTC
NA | TRBD2 | TRBJ2-7 | TRBV27 | CASSLAREGPYEQYF | TGTGCCAGCAGTCTCGCGCGGGAGGGCCCCTACGAGCAGTACTTC
NA | NA | TRBJ1-5 | TRBV19 | CASSKVGSGVGQPQHF | TGTGCCAGTAGTAAGGTGGGTTCGGGGGTCGGACAGCCCCAGCATTTT
NA | NA | TRBJ2-7 | TRBV7-2 | CASSLARREQYF | TGTGCCAGCAGCTTAGCGCGAAGGGAGCAGTACTTC
NA | NA | TRBJ1-6 | TRBV4-2 | CASSQERQSSYNSPLHF | TGTGCCAGCAGCCAAGAGCGACAGAGCTCCTATAATTCACCCCTCCACTTT
once | NA | TRBJ1-2 | TRBV11-2 | CASSFGAGELDNYGYTF | TGTGCCAGCAGCTTCGGGGCGGGGGAGCTAGATAACTATGGCTACACCTTC